These 30 T cell receptor beta chains share one sample of origin, sequenced in a study of vaccination effects on CD4 cells after COVID-19. For these receptors, no antigen is known. Sequencing was preceded by expansion of antigen-specific CD4+ T cells with viral peptide pools in the ViraFEST assay. CD4+ T cells were isolated after 10 days of culture. Each participant was administered two doses of either the BNT162b2 or the mRNA-1273 vaccine. This table comes from immunoSEQ multiplex PCR, and its TCRdb copy is limited to in-frame clones, with some not included. Of tens of thousands of clones in the sample, more than 60% were seen once. Sequenced material: CD4+ T cells from PBMCs cultured with SARS-CoV-2 spike peptides, taken after COVID-19 vaccination. These receptors originate from a human donor who received a COVID-19 vaccine.

This clone showed up just a few times. V and J are TRBV6-2 or TRBV6-3 and TRBJ2-5; tentative D call: TRBD2 (6 bases). The CDR3 covers 16 residues. Deletions cut 5 bases from V and 5 bases from J, with 21 bases between. CDR1 is MNHEY and CDR2 is SVGEGT in the germline V gene. CDR3 DNA sequence: TGTGCCAGCAGTAATTTAGGGACTCCTCATTCGGAGACCCAGTACTTC. Encoded protein: CASSNLGTPHSETQYF.

This clone was recorded a few times. The chain carries TRBV6-4 and TRBJ2-1; 10 nucleotides match TRBD2. Germline CDR1 reads MRHNA; CDR2 reads SNTAGT. After removal of 5 bases from V and 6 bases from J, the junction contained 4 bases not matched to a gene. This CDR3 contains 14 residues. The CDR3 nucleotides read TGTGCCAGCAGTCTAGCGGGAGATAGCAATGAGCAGTTCTTC. It translates to CASSLAGDSNEQFF.

The chain carries TRBV6-5 and TRBJ1-1; unclear D gene. CDR1 and CDR2 from the germline V gene are MNHEY and SVGAGI. Trimming left V 0 bases short and J 1 base short, with 9 bases between. CDR3 size: 15 residues. The CDR3 nucleotides are TGTGCCAGCAGTTACTCCCTCGAAACGAACACTGAAGCTTTCTTT. Translated: CASSYSLETNTEAFF.

V gene TRBV25-1 combines with J gene TRBJ1-3; D is possibly TRBD1 (5 bases). V dropped 5 bases and J dropped 4 bases, with 12 bases sitting between them. There are 14 residues in the CDR3. Germline loops: CDR1 MGHDK, CDR2 SYGVNS. The CDR3 sequence is CASSTFQGGNTIYF. CDR3 DNA sequence: TGTGCCAGCAGTACTTTTCAGGGAGGAAACACCATATATTTT.

The CDR3 protein is CASSGTDHRGYTF. In DNA, the CDR3 is TGCGCCAGCAGCGGGACAGATCATCGGGGCTACACCTTC. The chain links TRBV5-1 to TRBJ1-2; TRBD1 agrees at 7 bases. Germline V gives CDR1 SGHRS, CDR2 YFSETQ. The CDR3 loop spans 13 amino acids. V was clipped by 4 bases and J by 8 bases; unmatched bases: 8. Based on the CDR3 plus reference TRBV5-1 and TRBJ1-2, the full variable domain is KAGVTQTPRYLIKTRGQQVTLSCSPISGHRSVSWYQQTPGQGLQFLFEYFSETQRNKGNFPGRFSGRQFSNSRSEMNVSTLELGDSALYLCASSGTDHRGYTFGSGTRLTVV.

The chain carries TRBV6-6 and TRBJ2-7, with 10 positions matching TRBD1. Germline-derived CDR1 and CDR2 are MNHNY and SVGAGI (reference sequence). Trimming cost V 6 bases and J 7 bases; bases outside gene matches: 12. This CDR3 has 15 residues. The CDR3 here is CASRTSGTGALEQYF. In DNA form, the CDR3 reads TGTGCCAGCAGAACTTCCGGGACAGGGGCGCTTGAGCAGTACTTC.

The chain employs TRBV7-6 and TRBJ2-5; D may correspond to TRBD1 or TRBD2 (5 bases each). Germline lookup yields CDR1 SGHVS and CDR2 FNYEAQ. V dropped 4 bases and J dropped 7 bases, with 19 bases sitting between them. The CDR3 is made up of 15 amino acids. The CDR3 loop is CASSSGHGGAATQYF. CDR3 bases: TGTGCCAGCAGCTCAGGACATGGGGGAGCGGCGACCCAGTACTTC. Drawing the rest from reference TRBV7-6 and TRBJ2-5, the complete variable domain is GAGVSQSPRYKVTKRGQDVALRCDPISGHVSLYWYRQALGQGPEFLTYFNYEAQQDKSGLPNDRFSAERPEGSISTLTIQRTEQRDSAMYRCASSSGHGGAATQYFGPGTRLLVL.

The rearrangement links TRBV29-1 to TRBJ1-1, with 11 bases fitting TRBD1. CDR1 and CDR2 (germline): SQVTM, ANQGSEA. The CDR3 runs 15 residues. J was trimmed by 3 bases and V by 6 bases; bases with no gene match: 9. The CDR3 is CSVRDRGSADTEAFF. Written as DNA, the CDR3 is TGCAGCGTCCGGGACAGGGGGTCGGCGGACACTGAAGCTTTCTTT. The whole variable domain, remainder taken from reference TRBV29-1 and TRBJ1-1, is SAVISQKPSRDICQRGTSLTIQCQVDSQVTMMFWYRQQPGQSLTLIATANQGSEATYESGFVIDKFPISRPNLTFSTLTVSNMSPEDSSIYLCSVRDRGSADTEAFFGQGTRLTVV.

The V gene is TRBV19, the J gene TRBJ1-5, with a weak D call TRBD1 (6 bases). CDR1 and CDR2 from the germline V gene are LNHDA and SQIVND (reference sequence). This CDR3 is 16 amino acids long. The V end lost 3 bases, the J end lost 2 bases, and 14 bases lay between the germline ends. The CDR3 spells CASSIKGGGGNQPQHF. CDR3 nucleotides: TGTGCCAGTAGTATCAAGGGGGGGGGCGGCAATCAGCCCCAGCATTTT.

CDR3 in amino acids: CASSRTTYEQYF. The DNA of the CDR3 is TGTGCCAGCAGTCGGACAACCTACGAGCAGTACTTC. This rearrangement joins TRBV25-1 to TRBJ2-7; D may be TRBD1 (5 bases). This CDR3 is 12 amino acids long. The V end lost 5 bases, the J end lost 2 bases, and 7 bases lay between the germline ends. Per germline, CDR1 MGHDK and CDR2 SYGVNS.

The V gene is TRBV4-2, the J gene TRBJ1-5; D gene ambiguous. CDR3 length: 14 residues. The V end was cut by 0 bases, the J end by 1 base, with 4 bases between. Germline V gene sequence: CDR1 LGHNA, CDR2 YNFKEQ. The CDR3 protein is CASSQDQSNQPQHF. CDR3 DNA sequence: TGTGCCAGCAGCCAAGATCAAAGCAATCAGCCCCAGCATTTT.

In DNA form, the CDR3 reads TGTGCCAGCAGCTTAGGATCGCAGGGTACAGATACGCAGTATTTT. Translated: CASSLGSQGTDTQYF. The chain combines TRBV7-7 with TRBJ2-3, with D possibly being TRBD1 (5 bases). Trimming took 1 base from V and 3 from J, leaving 11 bases between them. The germline V gene encodes CDR1 SSHAT and CDR2 FNYEAQ (reference sequence). The CDR3 is made up of 15 amino acids.

This chain uses TRBV7-9 with TRBJ2-1, with a possible D match to TRBD2 (5 bases). CDR1 is SEHNR, CDR2 FQNEAQ, per germline (reference sequence). The V and J ends lost 5 bases and 2 bases respectively, with 16 bases between them. This CDR3 comprises 16 residues. CDR3 sequence (DNA): TGTGCCAGCAGCGGCATAGAGGGTTTAACCTACAATGAGCAGTTCTTC. Translated: CASSGIEGLTYNEQFF.

This sequence joins TRBV7-9 and TRBJ1-5; no clear D gene. This CDR3 comprises 13 residues. Trimming cost V 1 base and J 5 bases, with 6 bases left between them. Germline V lookup: CDR1 SEHNR, CDR2 FQNEAQ (reference sequence). The chain's CDR3 is CASSLGVDQPQHF. As DNA, the CDR3 is TGTGCCAGCAGCTTAGGAGTAGATCAGCCCCAGCATTTT.

The chain combines TRBV12-1 with TRBJ2-3; the D segment call TRBD2 is taken from the table without a DNA check. TRBV12-1 is labeled a pseudogene. The CDR3 spans 16 residues. CDR3 sequence reads: CASSHYLTSLTDTQYF. The CDR3 DNA follows: TGTGCCAGCAGCCATTACCTAACTAGCCTCACAGATACGCAGTATTTT.

V and J are TRBV2 and TRBJ2-7; D call uncertain. Trimming took off 8 bases at V and 0 bases at J, with 14 bases between the two ends. Germline CDR1 reads SNHLY; CDR2 reads FYNNEI. The CDR3 is 14 amino acids. The DNA of the CDR3 is TGTGCCAGCCAGTCGGCTAGTAGCTCCTACGAGCAGTACTTC. It yields the protein CASQSASSSYEQYF.

The genes are TRBV5-1 and TRBJ1-5; possible D gene TRBD1, 5 bases. This CDR3 has 15 residues. Germline V lookup: CDR1 SGHRS, CDR2 YFSETQ. V was pared by 0 bases and J by 4 bases, with 11 bases between. The chain's CDR3 is CASSLDGQGNQPQHF. DNA of the CDR3: TGCGCCAGCAGCTTGGATGGCCAGGGAAATCAGCCCCAGCATTTT.

The rearrangement joins TRBV25-1 to TRBJ2-1; TRBD2 aligns across 10 bases. In germline, CDR1 is MGHDK, CDR2 SYGVNS. The V and J ends lost 6 bases and 5 bases, in that order; junction bases with no gene match: 10. CDR3 length: 16 residues. The CDR3 sequence is CASSPRLAGADNEQFF. The CDR3 DNA follows: TGTGCCAGCAGCCCAAGGCTAGCGGGAGCGGACAATGAGCAGTTCTTC. Full variable domain (outside the CDR3, taken from reference TRBV25-1 and TRBJ2-1): EADIYQTPRYLVIGTGKKITLECSQTMGHDKMYWYQQDPGMELHLIHYSYGVNSTEKGDLSSESTVSRIRTEHFPLTLESARPSHTSQYLCASSPRLAGADNEQFFGPGTRLTVL.

The rearrangement links TRBV5-1 to TRBJ2-3, with D possibly matching TRBD1 (5 bases). Per the germline V gene, CDR1 is SGHRS and CDR2 is YFSETQ. V lost 4 bases and J lost 1, with 7 bases in between. CDR3 size: 13 residues. Here the CDR3 reads CASSQQGTDTQYF. The CDR3 DNA reads as TGCGCCAGCAGCCAACAGGGCACAGATACGCAGTATTTT.

This chain uses TRBV5-1 with TRBJ2-2; D may match TRBD1 or TRBD2 (6 bases each). This CDR3 contains 13 residues. The germline V and J ends were trimmed by 6 bases and 4 bases, with 10 bases remaining between them. Germline loops: CDR1 SGHRS, CDR2 YFSETQ. The CDR3 bases are TGCGCCAGCACCGAGGGGGGCACCGGGGAGCTGTTTTTT. Amino acid sequence: CASTEGGTGELFF.

The rearrangement uses TRBV6-1 and TRBJ2-5; perhaps TRBD1 as D (6 bases). Trimming removed 3 bases from V and 0 bases from J, with 17 bases in between. This CDR3 contains 17 residues. The germline V gene has CDR1 MNHNS and CDR2 SASEGT. CDR3 DNA sequence: TGTGCCAGCAGTGACAGGGGACGTAGGCTATACCAAGAGACCCAGTACTTC. It is translated as CASSDRGRRLYQETQYF.

This clone was seen only a few times. The chain combines TRBV6-5 with TRBJ1-5; D remains ambiguous. There are 14 residues in the CDR3. The germline V and J ends were trimmed by 7 bases and 4 bases, with 14 bases remaining between them. Germline lookup yields CDR1 MNHEY and CDR2 SVGAGI. The CDR3 protein is CASKGGGENQPQHF. DNA of the CDR3: TGTGCCAGCAAGGGCGGTGGCGAGAATCAGCCCCAGCATTTT.

This clone has only a few counts. The V gene is TRBV10-1, the J gene TRBJ1-5, with 8 positions matching TRBD1. CDR3 length: 12 amino acids. Germline V lookup: CDR1 WNHNN, CDR2 SYGVQD (reference sequence). V gave up 9 bases and J gave up 4 bases; unmatched junction bases: 2. CDR3 in amino acids: CARTGDNQPQHF. The CDR3 DNA reads TGCGCCAGGACAGGGGATAATCAGCCCCAGCATTTT.

There are a few counts of this clone. This chain joins TRBV29-1 and TRBJ1-2; D is ambiguous. Germline CDR1 and CDR2: SQVTM and ANQGSEA. The V end lost 5 bases, the J end lost 8 bases, and 21 bases lay between the germline ends. The CDR3 is 14 amino acids. Here the CDR3 reads CSVLHRAQVGGYTF. CDR3 bases: TGCAGCGTTCTTCATCGCGCCCAGGTAGGCGGCTACACCTTC.

By proportion, this clone is medium-sized (0.01 to 0.1%). J is TRBJ1-3 and V is TRBV2; 8 bases match TRBD1. The CDR3 has 15 residues. Per germline, CDR1 SNHLY and CDR2 FYNNEI. V dropped 7 bases and J dropped 4; count of bases not matched to a gene: 9. CDR3: CASTNRGTGGNTIYF. In DNA, the CDR3 is TGTGCCAGCACTAACCGCGGGACAGGCGGAAACACCATATATTTT.

The J gene is TRBJ1-4, the V gene TRBV19; D call uncertain. The V end lost 7 bases, the J end lost 4 bases, and 13 bases lay between the germline ends. CDR1 and CDR2 from the germline V gene are LNHDA and SQIVND (reference sequence). This CDR3 has 14 residues. CDR3 sequence: CASTPPGLNEKLFF. As DNA, the CDR3 is TGTGCCAGTACCCCCCCGGGCCTTAATGAAAAACTGTTTTTT.

This chain uses TRBV5-1 with TRBJ1-2; D not resolved. CDR1 and CDR2 (germline): SGHRS, YFSETQ. There are 12 residues in the CDR3. Between the trimmed V and J ends, which lost 0 bases and 7 bases, there was a span of 7 bases. CDR3 nucleotide sequence: TGCGCCAGCAGCTTGGTAGGGTTTGGCTACACCTTC. Translating gives CASSLVGFGYTF. Full variable domain (outside the CDR3, taken from reference TRBV5-1 and TRBJ1-2): KAGVTQTPRYLIKTRGQQVTLSCSPISGHRSVSWYQQTPGQGLQFLFEYFSETQRNKGNFPGRFSGRQFSNSRSEMNVSTLELGDSALYLCASSLVGFGYTFGSGTRLTVV.

The chain combines TRBV5-8 with TRBJ1-5, with a weak D call TRBD1 (5 bases). Trimming cost V 0 bases and J 2 bases, with 15 bases left between them. Germline V gene data show CDR1 as SGHTS and CDR2 as YDEGEE. This CDR3 comprises 17 residues. CDR3 sequence reads: CASSLVAGGVGNQPQHF. CDR3 nucleotides: TGTGCCAGCAGCTTGGTGGCGGGGGGAGTCGGCAATCAGCCCCAGCATTTT.

This clone occurred a few times. The V gene is TRBV11-3, the J gene TRBJ2-7, with TRBD1 matching 10 bases. The CDR3 runs to 13 residues. The germline CDR1 and CDR2 sequences are SGHNT and YENEEA. The trim removed 3 bases at V and 6 bases at J, leaving 2 bases unmatched. CDR3 in amino acids: CASSFRDRGEQYF. The CDR3 DNA reads as TGTGCCAGCAGCTTCCGGGACAGGGGCGAGCAGTACTTC.

V gene TRBV4-2 combines with J gene TRBJ1-1; a possible D gene is TRBD1 (5 bases). The CDR3 sequence is 13 residues long. Germline lookup yields CDR1 LGHNA and CDR2 YNFKEQ. V dropped 0 bases and J dropped 12 bases, with 14 bases sitting between them. CDR3 amino acids: CASSQEGQGHTFF. CDR3 coding DNA: TGTGCCAGCAGCCAAGAAGGGCAGGGTCACACTTTCTTT.